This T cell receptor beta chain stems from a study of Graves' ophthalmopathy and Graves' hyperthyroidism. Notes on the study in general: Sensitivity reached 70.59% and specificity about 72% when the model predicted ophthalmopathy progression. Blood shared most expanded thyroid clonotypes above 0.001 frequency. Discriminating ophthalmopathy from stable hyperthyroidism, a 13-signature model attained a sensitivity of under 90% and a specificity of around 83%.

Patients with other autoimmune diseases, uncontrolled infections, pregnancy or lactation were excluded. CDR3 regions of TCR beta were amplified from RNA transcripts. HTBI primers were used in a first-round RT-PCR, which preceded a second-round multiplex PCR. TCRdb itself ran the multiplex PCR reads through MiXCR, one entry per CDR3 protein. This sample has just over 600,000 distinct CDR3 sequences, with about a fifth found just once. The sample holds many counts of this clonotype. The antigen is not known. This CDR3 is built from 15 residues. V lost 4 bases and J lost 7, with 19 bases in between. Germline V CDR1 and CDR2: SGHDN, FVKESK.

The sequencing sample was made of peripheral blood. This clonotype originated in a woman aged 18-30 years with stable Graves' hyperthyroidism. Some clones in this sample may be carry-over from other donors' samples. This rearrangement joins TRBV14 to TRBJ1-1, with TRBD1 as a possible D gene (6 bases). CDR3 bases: TGTGCCAGCAGCCCACCCAGGGGAGGGCGGCTTGAAGCTTTCTTT. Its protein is CASSPPRGGRLEAFF.